This passage covers 9 T cell receptor beta chains from one sample sequenced in a study of T-cell reconstitution after alpha-beta-depleted transplantation in children (dated by TCRdb to 2016 to 2017). The treatment or condition label for this specimen denotes: allogeneic hematopoietic cell transplantation with graft depleted of TCRalphabeta T cells and CD19 B cells. Library creation used PCR. Sequencing was performed on an Illumina HiSeq 2500. Molecular barcoding was employed in the preparation of TCR libraries, with unique molecular identifiers being used to normalize TCRbeta repertoire quantification. The raw public reads went through TCRdb reprocessing: fastp at Q25, MiXCR clone calling, in-frame beta chains kept. Rows merge per CDR3 protein into single entries with the most common DNA and genes. The sample has about 500,000 distinct CDR3 sequences on record, over 10% of them singletons. The ten largest clones capture around 15% of the sample.

The specimen was PBMCs, mostly from graft donor cells, collected 180 days after TCRalphabeta/CD19-depleted stem cell transplant. These TCRs come from a female patient aged 2 to 10 who had a stem cell transplant for aplastic anemia, so the T cells may come from the graft donor.

This chain links TRBV2 with TRBJ2-7; the D is unclear. The length of the CDR3 is 11 residues. Germline V gene sequence: CDR1 SNHLY, CDR2 FYNNEI. V lost 3 bases and J lost 5, with 5 bases in between. CDR3 DNA sequence: TGTGCCAGCAGTGAGTTAAACGAGCAGTACGTC. Translation gives CASSELNEQYV.

The table lists this clonotype with a few counts. This could be a read error, since a much larger clone is one nucleotide away. This chain connects TRBV20-1 to TRBJ2-3, with 8 bases aligning to TRBD1. Germline trimming cut 1 base from V and 0 bases from J; bases unmatched to any gene: 0. The CDR3 runs 14 residues. Germline V gene sequence: CDR1 DFQATT, CDR2 SNEGSKA (reference sequence). The CDR3 DNA reads as TGCAGTGCTAGAGGGACAGGGAGCACAGATACGCAGTATTTT. It yields the protein CSARGTGSTDTQYF.

This clonotype has a count of ten or more. V and J are TRBV4-1 and TRBJ2-7, with D uncertain. The germline CDR1 and CDR2 sequences are MGHRA and YSYEKL. The CDR3 runs to 15 residues. V lost 1 base to trimming and J lost 2 bases, with 12 bases between them. CDR3 nucleotides: TGCGCCAGCAGCCAAGTCCCAGGCTACACCTACGAGCAGTACGTC. Its protein is CASSQVPGYTYEQYV.

The CDR3 sequence is CASSSQATGTGYGYTF. DNA of the CDR3: TGTGCCAGCAGCTCCCAAGCCACCGGGACAGGGTATGGCTACACCTTC. The V gene is TRBV7-9, the J gene TRBJ1-2; 9 nucleotides align to TRBD1. The CDR3 spans 16 residues. V lost 4 bases, J lost 5 bases, and 11 bases stayed unmatched. The germline V gene encodes CDR1 SEHNR and CDR2 FQNEAQ (reference sequence).

This clonotype showed up just a few times. The V and J genes are TRBV4-3 and TRBJ2-7, with D perhaps being TRBD1 or TRBD2 (5 bases each). CDR1 is LGHNA and CDR2 is YSLEER in the germline V gene. With 1 base removed from V and 2 bases from J, the gap between germline ends came to 12 bases. The CDR3 is 15 residues long. The CDR3 region is CASSQALGVTYEQYV. CDR3 DNA sequence: TGCGCCAGCAGCCAAGCCTTGGGGGTTACCTACGAGCAGTACGTC.

This clonotype has ten or more counts. The chain couples TRBV25-1 to TRBJ1-2; TRBD1 might be the D (5 bases). In germline, CDR1 is MGHDK, CDR2 SYGVNS. V was pared by 2 bases and J by 4 bases, with 14 bases between. CDR3 length: 15 residues. CDR3 amino acids: CASSELGTGVYGYTF. CDR3 coding DNA: TGTGCCAGCAGTGAACTGGGTACAGGAGTCTATGGCTACACCTTC.

This clonotype was seen a few times. J is TRBJ2-1 and V is TRBV7-9, with 10 bases aligning to TRBD2. Germline V gene lookup returns CDR1 SEHNR and CDR2 FQNEAQ (reference sequence). The junction had 14 bases not matched to a gene; V was cut back by 8 bases and J by 4 bases. The CDR3 has 17 amino acids. CDR3 loop: CASANWAASGGYNEQFF. The CDR3 nucleotides are TGTGCCAGCGCCAACTGGGCAGCTAGCGGGGGATACAATGAGCAGTTCTTC.

J is TRBJ2-3 and V is TRBV7-2, with 11 bases fitting TRBD1. This CDR3 is built from 15 residues. V shed 5 bases, J shed 7 bases, and the junction held 8 bases outside the gene matches. Per the germline V gene, CDR1 is SGHTA and CDR2 is FQGNSA. CDR3 in DNA: TGTGCCAGCAGCGATCGGACAGGGGGCACGAATACGCAGTATTTT. As protein: CASSDRTGGTNTQYF.

In this sample, this clonotype turned up a few times. V gene TRBV19 combines with J gene TRBJ2-5; 8 bases agree with TRBD1. CDR1 and CDR2 from the germline V gene are LNHDA and SQIVND (reference sequence). J gave up 5 bases and V 5 bases, and 10 bases lay outside the gene matches. The CDR3 consists of 15 residues. CDR3 nucleotides: TGTGCCAGTAGTCCCACCGGGACAGGCGGGGAGACCCAGTACTTC. Amino acid sequence: CASSPTGTGGETQYF.